A single sample gave rise to the 5 T cell receptor beta chains below, sequenced in a study of liver allograft versus peripheral blood T cells. As for the study in general: Comparisons were made between T cell receptor repertoires found in transplanted livers and those circulating in recipients' peripheral blood.

TCRdb independently ran MiXCR on the reads; one entry per CDR3 protein. The sample lists about 14,000 distinct CDR3 sequences, approximately 22% occurring once. These receptors were taken from a human patient who had a liver transplant. The graft donor may account for some of the T cells.

This chain uses TRBV11-2 with TRBJ2-1; the D gene is possibly TRBD1 (6 bases). The V gene lost 3 bases and the J gene lost 4 bases, with 22 bases spanning the gap. Germline V CDR1 and CDR2: SGHAT, FQNNGV. This CDR3 is 18 amino acids long. CDR3 coding DNA: TGTGCCAGCAGCTTCGACTTTCGACTCAGGGGCACATACAATGAGCAGTTCTTC. It translates to CASSFDFRLRGTYNEQFF.

By proportion, this clonotype is medium-sized. This sequence joins TRBV5-4 and TRBJ1-1; 10 bases map to TRBD1. Per the germline V gene, CDR1 is SGHNT and CDR2 is YYREEE (reference sequence). This CDR3 comprises 14 residues. After removal of 5 bases from V and 1 base from J, the junction contained 2 bases not matched to a gene. DNA of the CDR3: TGTGCCAGCAGGGGGGACAGGGGGAACACTGAAGCTTTCTTT. Translation gives CASRGDRGNTEAFF.

This clonotype was detected ten times or more. The J gene is TRBJ1-2, the V gene TRBV5-6; the D gene is possibly TRBD1 (6 bases). With 3 bases removed from V and 5 bases from J, the gap between germline ends came to 11 bases. The CDR3 contains 13 residues. Germline V lookup: CDR1 SGHDT, CDR2 YYEEEE. In DNA, the CDR3 is TGTGCCAGCAGCTCAGGACAGAGGTATGGCTACACCTTC. It translates to CASSSGQRYGYTF.

This clonotype was found a few times. The chain combines TRBV5-6 with TRBJ2-7; D is perhaps TRBD2 (5 bases). Per germline, CDR1 SGHDT and CDR2 YYEEEE. V gave up 2 bases and J gave up 7 bases, with 16 bases separating them. There are 14 residues in the CDR3. CDR3 sequence reads: CASSFTGPWREQYF. The CDR3 DNA sequence: TGTGCCAGCAGCTTCACCGGGCCCTGGAGGGAGCAGTACTTC.

The CDR3 region has the DNA TGTGCCAGCAGCACCGGGTCGGCCCCTCAAGAGACCCAGTACTTC. As protein: CASSTGSAPQETQYF. This chain connects TRBV12-3 or TRBV12-4 to TRBJ2-5, with D unclear. The CDR3 is 15 amino acids. V shed 6 bases and J shed 2 bases, with 16 bases lying between them.